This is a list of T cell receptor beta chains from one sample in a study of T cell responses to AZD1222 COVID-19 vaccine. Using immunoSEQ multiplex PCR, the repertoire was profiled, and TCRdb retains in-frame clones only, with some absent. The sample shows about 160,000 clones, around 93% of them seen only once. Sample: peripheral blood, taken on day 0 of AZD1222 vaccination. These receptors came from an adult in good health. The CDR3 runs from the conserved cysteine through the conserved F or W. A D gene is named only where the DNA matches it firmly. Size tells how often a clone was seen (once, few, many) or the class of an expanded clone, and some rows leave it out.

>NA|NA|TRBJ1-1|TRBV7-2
TGTGCCAGCAGCTTAGCTGAGGCAGCTAACACTGAAGCTTTCTTT
CASSLAEAANTEAFF
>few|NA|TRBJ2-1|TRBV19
TGTGCCAGTAGCCCCGGGGCCGGGGAGCAGTTCTTC
CASSPGAGEQFF
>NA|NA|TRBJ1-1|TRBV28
TGTGCCAGCAGTACCCGCCGGGGAGGGCGGAAGAACACTGAAGCTTTCTTT
CASSTRRGGRKNTEAFF
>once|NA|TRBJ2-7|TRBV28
TGTGCCAGCACAGTTCAGGGGACGGGGGGTCGCGGCGAGCAGTACTTC
CASTVQGTGGRGEQYF
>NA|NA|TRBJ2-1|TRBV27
TGTGCCAGCAGTTTTGTGCGTGAACTCCCCAATGAGCAGTTCTTC
CASSFVRELPNEQFF
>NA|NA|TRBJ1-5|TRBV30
TGTGCCTGGAGTGACGGTATGGGGAATCAGCCCCAGCATTTT
CAWSDGMGNQPQHF
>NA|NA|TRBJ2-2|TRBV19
TGTGCCAGTAGTAGCCCCACTAGCACCGGGGAGCTGTTTTTT
CASSSPTSTGELFF
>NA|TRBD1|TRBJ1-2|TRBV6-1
TGTGCCAGCAGTGAAGGGACAGGGTTTTATAACTATGGCTACACCTTC
CASSEGTGFYNYGYTF
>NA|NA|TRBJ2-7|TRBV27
TGTGCCAGCAGTTTAGACCCCTCGGCTCGTTACGAGCAGTACTTC
CASSLDPSARYEQYF
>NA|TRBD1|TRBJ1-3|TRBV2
TGTGCCAGCAGACCCAACAGGGGGAATGGAAACACCATATATTTT
CASRPNRGNGNTIYF
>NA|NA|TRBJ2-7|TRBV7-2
TGTGCCAGCAGCTTAGCGACCCCCCCAAGGTCCTACGAGCAGTACTTC
CASSLATPPRSYEQYF
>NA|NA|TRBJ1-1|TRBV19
TGTGCCAGTAGTTTTAGCACTGAAGCTTTCTTT
CASSFSTEAFF
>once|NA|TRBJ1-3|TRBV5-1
TGCGCCAGCAGCTTGGGATCAGGGGGAAACACCATATATTTT
CASSLGSGGNTIYF
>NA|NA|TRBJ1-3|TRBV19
TGTGCCAGTAGTGCCGACCCTGGAAACACCATATATTTT
CASSADPGNTIYF
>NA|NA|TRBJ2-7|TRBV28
TGTGCCAGCAGTTTAGTTACGAACAGGCCCTACGAGCAGTACTTC
CASSLVTNRPYEQYF
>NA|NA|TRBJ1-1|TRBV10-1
TGCGCCAGCAGTGAGTCTGCGGGGGCCTACTACACTGAAGCTTTCTTT
CASSESAGAYYTEAFF
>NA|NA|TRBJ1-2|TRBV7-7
TGTGCTAGCAGCCAACCCGATAGGGAAGGGGGCTACACCTTC
CASSQPDREGGYTF
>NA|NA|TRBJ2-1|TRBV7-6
TGTGCCAGCAGCTTAGAGACGATTGGGGACTCTACGGATGAGCAGTTCTTC
CASSLETIGDSTDEQFF
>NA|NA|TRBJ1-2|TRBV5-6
TGTGCCAGCAGCTTGGGAGAAGGCTACACCTTC
CASSLGEGYTF
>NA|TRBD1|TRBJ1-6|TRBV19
TGTGCCAGCCGACGTAGTATTGGGACAGGGGATAATTCACCCCTCCACTTT
CASRRSIGTGDNSPLHF